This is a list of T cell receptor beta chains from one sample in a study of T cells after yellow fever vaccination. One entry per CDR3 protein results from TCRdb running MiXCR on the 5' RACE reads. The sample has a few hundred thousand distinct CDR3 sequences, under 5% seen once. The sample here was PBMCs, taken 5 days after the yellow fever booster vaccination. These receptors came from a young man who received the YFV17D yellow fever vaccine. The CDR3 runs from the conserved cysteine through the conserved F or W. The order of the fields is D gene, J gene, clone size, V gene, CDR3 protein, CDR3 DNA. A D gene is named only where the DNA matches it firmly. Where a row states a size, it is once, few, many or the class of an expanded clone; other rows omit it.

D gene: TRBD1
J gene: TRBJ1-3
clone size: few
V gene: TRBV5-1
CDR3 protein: CASSLAGQGINSGNTIYF
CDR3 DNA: TGCGCCAGCAGCTTGGCGGGACAGGGAATTAACTCTGGAAACACCATATATTTT

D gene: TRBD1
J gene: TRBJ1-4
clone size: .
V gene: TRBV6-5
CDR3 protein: CASSKGQTTNEKLFF
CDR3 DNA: TGTGCCAGCAGTAAGGGACAGACAACTAATGAAAAACTGTTTTTT

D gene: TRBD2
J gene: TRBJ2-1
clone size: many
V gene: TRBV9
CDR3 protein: CASSFQRGGYNEQFF
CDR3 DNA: TGTGCCAGCAGCTTCCAGCGGGGGGGTTACAATGAGCAGTTCTTC

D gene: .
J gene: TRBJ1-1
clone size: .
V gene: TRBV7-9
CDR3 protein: CASSFYGRAAFF
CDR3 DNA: TGTGCCAGCAGCTTCTACGGCAGGGCAGCTTTCTTT

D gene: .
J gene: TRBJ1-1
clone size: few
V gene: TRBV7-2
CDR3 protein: CASSSAGGPEAFF
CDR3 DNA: TGTGCCAGCAGTTCCGCTGGGGGGCCTGAAGCTTTCTTT

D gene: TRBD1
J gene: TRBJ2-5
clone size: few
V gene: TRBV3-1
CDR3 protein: CASSRQPGQQETQYF
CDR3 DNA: TGTGCCAGCAGCCGGCAACCGGGACAGCAAGAGACCCAGTACTTC

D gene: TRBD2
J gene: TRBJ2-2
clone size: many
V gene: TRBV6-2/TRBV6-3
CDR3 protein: CASSLTSGYTGELFF
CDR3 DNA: TGTGCCAGCAGCCTGACTAGCGGGTACACCGGGGAGCTGTTTTTT

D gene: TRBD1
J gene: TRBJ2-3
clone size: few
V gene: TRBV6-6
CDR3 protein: CASSGQGFGTQYF
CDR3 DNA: TGTGCCAGCAGTGGACAGGGGTTTGGTACGCAGTATTTT

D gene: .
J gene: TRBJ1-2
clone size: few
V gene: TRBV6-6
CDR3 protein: CASSDGEYRSTYGYTF
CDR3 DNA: TGTGCCAGCAGTGACGGGGAGTACCGCTCCACCTATGGCTACACCTTC

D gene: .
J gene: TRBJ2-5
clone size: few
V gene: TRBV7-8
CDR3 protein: CASSPQRVGGETQYF
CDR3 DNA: TGTGCCAGCAGCCCTCAGAGGGTTGGGGGCGAGACCCAGTACTTC

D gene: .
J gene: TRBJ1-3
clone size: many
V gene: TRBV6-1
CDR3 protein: CASSPVSSGNTIYF
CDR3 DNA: TGTGCCAGCAGCCCCGTCAGCTCTGGAAACACCATATATTTT

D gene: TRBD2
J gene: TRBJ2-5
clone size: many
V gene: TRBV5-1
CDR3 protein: CASSRGREETQYF
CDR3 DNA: TGCGCCAGCAGCCGAGGGAGGGAAGAGACCCAGTACTTC

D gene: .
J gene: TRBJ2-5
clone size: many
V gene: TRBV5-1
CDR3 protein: CASSLGGLNQETQYF
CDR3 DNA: TGCGCCAGCAGCTTGGGGGGACTGAACCAAGAGACCCAGTACTTC

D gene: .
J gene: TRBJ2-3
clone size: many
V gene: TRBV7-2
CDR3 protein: CASSLMSTRDTQYF
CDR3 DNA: TGTGCCAGCAGCTTAATGTCTACCCGAGATACGCAGTATTTT

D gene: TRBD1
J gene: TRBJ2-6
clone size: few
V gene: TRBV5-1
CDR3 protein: CASSLTGGGANVLTF
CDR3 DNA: TGCGCCAGCAGCTTGACAGGGGGTGGGGCCAACGTCCTGACTTTC

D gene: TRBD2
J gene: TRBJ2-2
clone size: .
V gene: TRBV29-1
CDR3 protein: CSVDAGANTGELFF
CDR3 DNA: TGCAGCGTTGACGCGGGGGCGAACACCGGGGAGCTGTTTTTT

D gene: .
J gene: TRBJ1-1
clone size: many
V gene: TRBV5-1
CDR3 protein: CASSLIGQMNTEAFF
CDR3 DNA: TGCGCCAGCAGCTTGATTGGACAGATGAACACTGAAGCTTTCTTT

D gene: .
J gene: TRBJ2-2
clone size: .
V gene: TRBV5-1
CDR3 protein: CASENGQALTGELFF
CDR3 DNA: TGCGCCAGCGAAAATGGGCAGGCGTTGACCGGGGAGCTGTTTTTT

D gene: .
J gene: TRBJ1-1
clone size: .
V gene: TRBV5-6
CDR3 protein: CASTLLAQGEAFF
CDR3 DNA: TGTGCCAGCACCTTACTGGCCCAAGGAGAAGCTTTCTTT